These 13 T cell receptor beta chains came from one sample sequenced in a study of control samples from healthy donors and cancer patients. Repertoires were generated with immunoSEQ multiplex PCR, while TCRdb's copy carries only in-frame clones and drops some. Of more than 85,000 clones in the sample, 83% were seen once. The sequenced sample was blood. These receptors all stem from a woman aged 45 to 65 in good health.

The rearrangement joins TRBV3-1 (or the pseudogene TRBV3-2) to TRBJ2-6; TRBD2 agrees at 8 bases. J lost 2 bases, V lost 1 base, and 7 bases had no gene match. There are 18 residues in the CDR3. Germline V gene lookup returns CDR1 LGHDT and CDR2 YNNKEL (reference sequence). The CDR3 spells CASSQVPLSGTGANVLTF. The CDR3 nucleotides are TGTGCCAGCAGCCAAGTACCTCTTAGCGGGACTGGGGCCAACGTCCTGACTTTC.

The chain joins TRBV4-3 to TRBJ1-5, with a weak D call TRBD1 (5 bases). V was trimmed by 3 bases and J by 3 bases, leaving 9 bases between them. The CDR3 extends over 14 amino acids. Germline V gene sequence: CDR1 LGHNA, CDR2 YSLEER. The CDR3: CASSQDNNNQPQHF. DNA of the CDR3: TGCGCCAGCAGCCAGGACAACAACAATCAGCCCCAGCATTTT.

This clone was found once. The CDR3 DNA follows: TGTGCCAGCAGTGCCGAAACTAGCGGGGGGTACAATGAGCAGTTCTTC. As protein: CASSAETSGGYNEQFF. The gene calls are TRBV11-3 and TRBJ2-1; 12 nucleotides line up with TRBD2. This CDR3 region has 16 residues. Trimming at V came to 6 bases and at J to 4 bases, leaving 7 bases not matched to a gene. Germline V lookup: CDR1 SGHNT, CDR2 YENEEA.

The chain links TRBV6-6 to TRBJ1-5; D unresolved. Germline assignment: CDR1 MNHNY and CDR2 SVGAGI (reference sequence). The CDR3 runs to 15 residues. With 1 base removed from V and 5 bases from J, the gap between germline ends came to 12 bases. Here the CDR3 DNA reads TGTGCCAGCAGTTACTTGGCGGCAGTTGATCAGCCCCAGCATTTT. This gives the protein CASSYLAAVDQPQHF.

This rearrangement joins TRBV2 to TRBJ2-3; TRBD1 agrees at 7 bases. This CDR3 has 16 residues. With V trimmed by 3 bases and J by 0 bases, 6 bases remained unmatched. CDR1 and CDR2 from the germline V gene are SNHLY and FYNNEI. In nucleotides, the CDR3 is TGTGCCAGCAGTGATTTGGACAGGAGAAGCACAGATACGCAGTATTTT. Its translation is CASSDLDRRSTDTQYF.

This chain links TRBV27 with TRBJ2-1; 11 bases line up with TRBD2. The CDR3 spans 15 residues. The J segment lost 8 bases and the V segment lost 5 bases, leaving 8 bases of the junction unmatched. Per germline, CDR1 MNHEY and CDR2 SMNVEV (reference sequence). The CDR3: CASSLVAGGPHEQFF. The CDR3, as DNA: TGTGCCAGCAGTCTGGTAGCGGGGGGGCCCCATGAGCAGTTCTTC.

In this sample, this clone turned up once. V usage is TRBV30 and J usage is TRBJ2-1; 7 nucleotides align to TRBD2. Germline V gene lookup returns CDR1 GTSNPN and CDR2 SVGIG (reference sequence). The CDR3 runs to 12 residues. Trimming took 8 bases from V and 5 from J; bases not matched to a gene: 6. The CDR3 spells CAGARGNNEQFF. The CDR3 DNA is TGTGCCGGCGCGCGGGGGAACAATGAGCAGTTCTTC. The full variable domain, with the rest looked up from reference TRBV30 and TRBJ2-1, is SQTIHQWPATLVQPVGSPLSLECTVEGTSNPNLYWYRQAAGRGLQLLFYSVGIGQISSEVPQNLSASRPQDRQFILSSKKLLLSDSGFYLCAGARGNNEQFFGPGTRLTVL.

The gene calls are TRBV2 and TRBJ2-4, with D possibly matching TRBD1 (6 bases). This CDR3 spans 15 amino acids. Germline-derived CDR1 and CDR2 are SNHLY and FYNNEI. V was trimmed by 5 bases and J by 6 bases, leaving 17 bases between them. The CDR3, as DNA: TGTGCCAGCAGTTACCCGGGACACACCCCAAACATTCAGTACTTC. It is translated as CASSYPGHTPNIQYF.

Here the CDR3 DNA reads TGTGCCAGCAGCTTTGTCAGGACAGGGCAAGAGACCCAGTACTTC. Protein product: CASSFVRTGQETQYF. The chain is built from TRBV5-6 and TRBJ2-5, with TRBD1 matching 8 bases. Per the germline V gene, CDR1 is SGHDT and CDR2 is YYEEEE. V was clipped by 2 bases and J by 2 bases; unmatched bases: 5. CDR3 size: 15 residues.

The chain recombines TRBV7-9 with TRBJ1-1; the D gene is possibly TRBD1 (6 bases). The V and J ends lost 2 bases and 1 base respectively, with 14 bases between them. The CDR3 has 16 amino acids. Germline V gives CDR1 SEHNR, CDR2 FQNEAQ (reference sequence). The CDR3 sequence: CASSLFQGLGNTEAFF. The DNA of the CDR3 is TGTGCCAGCAGCTTATTTCAGGGGCTGGGGAACACTGAAGCTTTCTTT.

The J gene is TRBJ2-7, the V gene TRBV7-6; TRBD1 matches at 7 bases. The junction had 6 bases not matched to a gene; V was cut back by 6 bases and J by 4 bases. Per the germline V gene, CDR1 is SGHVS and CDR2 is FNYEAQ. The CDR3 runs to 13 residues. The chain's CDR3 is CASSMGQSYEQYF. As DNA, the CDR3 is TGTGCCAGCAGTATGGGACAGTCATACGAGCAGTACTTC.

The chain combines TRBV27 with TRBJ1-2; 7 positions agree with TRBD1. V shed 5 bases and J 4 bases; nucleotides not matched to a gene: 10. CDR3 size: 15 residues. Germline V CDR1 and CDR2: MNHEY, SMNVEV (reference sequence). Here the CDR3 reads CASSPPTGLGYGYTF. CDR3 bases: TGTGCCAGCAGTCCCCCGACAGGGCTTGGCTATGGCTACACCTTC.

The genes are TRBV2 and TRBJ2-3; D not resolved. Trimming pared 3 bases from V and 2 bases from J, leaving 9 bases between. Germline CDR1 and CDR2: SNHLY and FYNNEI. The CDR3 is made up of 14 amino acids. This chain's CDR3 is CASSEIDSTDTQYF. In DNA, the CDR3 is TGTGCCAGCAGTGAGATCGATTCCACAGATACGCAGTATTTT.